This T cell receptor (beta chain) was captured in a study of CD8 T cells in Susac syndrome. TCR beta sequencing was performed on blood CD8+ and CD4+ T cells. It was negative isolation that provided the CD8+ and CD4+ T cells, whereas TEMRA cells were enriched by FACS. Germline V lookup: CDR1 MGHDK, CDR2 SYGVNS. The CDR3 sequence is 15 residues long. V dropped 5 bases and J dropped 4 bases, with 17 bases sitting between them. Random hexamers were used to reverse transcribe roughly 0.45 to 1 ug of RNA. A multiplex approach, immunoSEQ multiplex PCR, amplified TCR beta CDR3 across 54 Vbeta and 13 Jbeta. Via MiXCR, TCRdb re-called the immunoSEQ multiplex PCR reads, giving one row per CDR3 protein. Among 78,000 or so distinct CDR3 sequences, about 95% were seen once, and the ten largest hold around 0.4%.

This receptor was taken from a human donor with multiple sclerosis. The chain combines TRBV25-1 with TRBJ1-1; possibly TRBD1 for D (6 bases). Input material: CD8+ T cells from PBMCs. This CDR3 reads CASSTGKGWGTEAFF. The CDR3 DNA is TGTGCCAGCAGTACAGGGAAAGGCTGGGGCACTGAAGCTTTCTTT.